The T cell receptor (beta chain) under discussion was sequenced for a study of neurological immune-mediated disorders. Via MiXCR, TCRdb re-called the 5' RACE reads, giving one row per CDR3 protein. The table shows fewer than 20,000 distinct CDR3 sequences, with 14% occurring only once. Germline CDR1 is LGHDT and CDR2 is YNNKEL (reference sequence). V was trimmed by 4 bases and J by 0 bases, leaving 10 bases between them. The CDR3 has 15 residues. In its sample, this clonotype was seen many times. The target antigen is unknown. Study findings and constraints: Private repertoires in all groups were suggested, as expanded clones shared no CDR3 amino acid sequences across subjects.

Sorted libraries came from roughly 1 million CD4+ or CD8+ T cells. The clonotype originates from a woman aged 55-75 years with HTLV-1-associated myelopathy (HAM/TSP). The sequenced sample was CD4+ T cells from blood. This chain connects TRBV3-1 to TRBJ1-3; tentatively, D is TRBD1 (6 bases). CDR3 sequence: CASSRTGYSGNTIYF. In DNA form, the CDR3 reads TGTGCCAGCAGCCGTACAGGGTACTCTGGAAACACCATATATTTT. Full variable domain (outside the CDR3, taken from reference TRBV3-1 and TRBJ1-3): DTAVSQTPKYLVTQMGNDKSIKCEQNLGHDTMYWYKQDSKKFLKIMFSYNNKELIINETVPNRFSPKSPDKAHLNLHINSLELGDSAVYFCASSRTGYSGNTIYFGEGSWLTVV.